This TCR beta chain was identified during a study of neoadjuvant nivolumab and ipilimumab in lung cancer. Study conclusions and caveats: Higher pretherapy blood TCR richness went with higher resected-tumor richness. TCR richness and clonality were higher in tumors than adjacent uninvolved lung. Only two of four nivolumab-treated tumors gained richness and clonality by surgery. Only a small number of samples underwent TCR sequencing.

As to this clone: What it binds is unknown.

Per germline, CDR1 SGDLS and CDR2 YYNGEE. V was trimmed by 4 bases and J by 5 bases, leaving 10 bases between them. This CDR3 is built from 13 residues. Produced via immunoSEQ multiplex PCR; TCRdb's table is partial and in-frame only. The sample lists approximately 5,000 clones; around 92% were seen once. The chain recombines TRBV9 with TRBJ2-1, with unresolved D. The specimen comprised blood, sampled after neoadjuvant nivolumab, alone or with ipilimumab, at or shortly before surgery. This receptor was obtained from an adult with non-small cell lung cancer. Some clones in this sample may be carry-over from other donors' samples. The CDR3 protein is CASSNRANNEQFF. CDR3 coding DNA: TGTGCCAGCAGCAACCGAGCTAACAATGAGCAGTTCTTC. Full variable domain (missing parts from reference TRBV9 and TRBJ2-1): DSGVTQTPKHLITATGQRVTLRCSPRSGDLSVYWYQQSLDQGLQFLIQYYNGEERAKGNILERFSAQQFPDLHSELNLSSLELGDSALYFCASSNRANNEQFFGPGTRLTVL.